Presented here are 23 T cell receptor beta chains from one specimen sequenced in a study of cytomegalovirus exposure and HLA in healthy donors. The PCR made use of 60 Vbeta and 13 Jbeta primers. Measured with immunoSEQ multiplex PCR; TCRdb has only the in-frame clones, and not every one. The sample has about 150,000 clones, roughly 76% seen once; the top ten hold approximately 2.1%. Sequenced material: PBMCs. The source is a male donor in good health and CMV-seronegative.

CDR3 DNA: TGCGCCAGCAGCTTGGGACAGGTTCTTTCTGAAGCTTTCTTT. Protein product: CASSLGQVLSEAFF. The gene calls are TRBV5-1 and TRBJ1-1; tentatively, D is TRBD1 (6 bases). The CDR3 runs 14 residues. V was trimmed by 0 bases and J by 6 bases, leaving 12 bases between them. Germline lookup yields CDR1 SGHRS and CDR2 YFSETQ. Looking up the rest from reference TRBV5-1 and TRBJ1-1 gives the full variable domain: KAGVTQTPRYLIKTRGQQVTLSCSPISGHRSVSWYQQTPGQGLQFLFEYFSETQRNKGNFPGRFSGRQFSNSRSEMNVSTLELGDSALYLCASSLGQVLSEAFFGQGTRLTVV.

This sequence joins TRBV19 and TRBJ2-1, with TRBD1 identical over 9 bases. CDR3 length equals 15 residues. CDR1 and CDR2 (germline): LNHDA, SQIVND (reference sequence). The ends lost 3 bases at V and 8 bases at J; junction bases unmatched: 8. For the CDR3, the DNA is TGTGCCAGTAGTATCAGGGACAGGGCTCGGGATGAGCAGTTCTTC. Amino acids: CASSIRDRARDEQFF. The full variable domain, with the rest looked up from reference TRBV19 and TRBJ2-1, is DGGITQSPKYLFRKEGQNVTLSCEQNLNHDAMYWYRQDPGQGLRLIYYSQIVNDFQKGDIAEGYSVSREKKESFPLTVTSAQKNPTAFYLCASSIRDRARDEQFFGPGTRLTVL.

This rearrangement joins TRBV27 to TRBJ1-5, with D unclear. This CDR3 spans 14 amino acids. Germline CDR1 reads MNHEY; CDR2 reads SMNVEV (reference sequence). Trimming took off 5 bases at V and 1 base at J, with 9 bases between the two ends. CDR3 DNA: TGTGCCAGCAGTCCCCGGAGAAGCAATCAGCCCCAGCATTTT. This gives the protein CASSPRRSNQPQHF.

The chain has TRBV4-3 and TRBJ2-6, with D possibly being TRBD1 (6 bases). The CDR3 runs to 18 residues. V shed 0 bases and J shed 0 bases, with 12 bases lying between them. Per the germline V gene, CDR1 is LGHNA and CDR2 is YSLEER. CDR3 bases: TGCGCCAGCAGCCAAGATGTGGTGGGGGCCTCTGGGGCCAACGTCCTGACTTTC. This gives the protein CASSQDVVGASGANVLTF.

The chain is built from TRBV6-6 and TRBJ1-2; 7 nucleotides agree with TRBD1. The CDR3 contains 14 residues. With 6 bases clipped from V and 8 bases from J, the junction kept 12 bases outside the gene matches. Germline V CDR1 and CDR2: MNHNY, SVGAGI (reference sequence). The CDR3 protein is CASRNGQADLGYTF. In DNA, the CDR3 is TGTGCCAGCAGGAACGGACAGGCCGATTTGGGCTACACCTTC.

The chain couples TRBV11-3 to TRBJ2-1; weak D call: TRBD2 (6 bases). CDR3 length equals 15 residues. V was trimmed by 1 base and J by 3 bases, leaving 10 bases between them. Germline CDR1 is SGHNT and CDR2 is YENEEA. The CDR3 region has the DNA TGTGCCAGCAGCTTAGGAATTAGCGGCTACAATGAGCAGTTCTTC. Translation gives CASSLGISGYNEQFF.

This chain links TRBV4-3 with TRBJ1-2; D is possibly TRBD1 (6 bases). Germline V gene sequence: CDR1 LGHNA, CDR2 YSLEER. V was pared by 1 base and J by 4 bases, with 22 bases between. The CDR3 runs to 18 residues. In nucleotides, the CDR3 is TGCGCCAGCAGCCAAGCCTTCGGGGGGCAGGTATTAAGCTATGGCTACACCTTC. As protein: CASSQAFGGQVLSYGYTF.

The CDR3 loop is CASSPGLAAQETQYF. In DNA, the CDR3 is TGTGCCAGCAGTCCGGGACTAGCGGCTCAAGAGACCCAGTACTTC. This rearrangement joins TRBV2 to TRBJ2-5, with TRBD2 matching 11 bases. V lost 5 bases to trimming and J lost 2 bases; unmatched junction nucleotides: 4. There are 15 residues in the CDR3. Germline V gives CDR1 SNHLY, CDR2 FYNNEI.

The genes are TRBV6-1 and TRBJ1-2; tentatively, D is TRBD1 (6 bases). CDR3 size: 17 residues. Looked up from germline, CDR1 is MNHNS and CDR2 is SASEGT. V shed 3 bases and J shed 7 bases, with 24 bases lying between them. The CDR3, as DNA: TGTGCCAGCAGTGATCATCGGGGGGCGCTGAGCCATGGTGGCTACACCTTC. Its translation: CASSDHRGALSHGGYTF.

V gene TRBV7-2 combines with J gene TRBJ1-1; D is ambiguous. CDR1 is SGHTA and CDR2 is FQGNSA in the germline V gene. The CDR3 runs 14 residues. Trimming removed 2 bases from V and 0 bases from J, with 7 bases in between. CDR3 loop: CASSLNYMNTEAFF. In DNA form, the CDR3 reads TGTGCCAGCAGCTTAAACTATATGAACACTGAAGCTTTCTTT.

This clone came up once. This chain connects TRBV11-2 to TRBJ2-7; a possible D gene is TRBD1 (5 bases). This CDR3 has 13 residues. Germline CDR1 reads SGHAT; CDR2 reads FQNNGV. Trimming cost V 1 base and J 7 bases, with 11 bases left between them. The CDR3: CASSLGVGDEQYF. The DNA for the CDR3 is TGTGCCAGCAGCTTAGGGGTAGGGGATGAGCAGTACTTC.

V and J are TRBV2 and TRBJ2-5, with 8 bases lining up with TRBD1. Trimming cost V 5 bases and J 5 bases; bases outside gene matches: 10. CDR1 SNHLY and CDR2 FYNNEI come from the germline V gene. The CDR3 covers 15 residues. CDR3 loop: CASSQETGAGETQYF. The CDR3 region has the DNA TGTGCCAGCAGTCAGGAGACAGGGGCGGGGGAGACCCAGTACTTC.

This rearrangement joins TRBV6-5 to TRBJ2-1, with 9 positions matching TRBD2. The CDR3 has 16 amino acids. Germline values: CDR1 MNHEY, CDR2 SVGAGI. Unmatched junction bases numbered 11, after V lost 2 bases and J lost 9 bases. The CDR3 bases are TGTGCCAGCAGTTACCTCCCGCGGGGGGGAGAGGGTGAGCAGTTCTTC. This translates into CASSYLPRGGEGEQFF.

This clone was recorded once. The rearrangement joins TRBV11-2 to TRBJ1-2; no definite D call. The CDR3 totals 13 residues. Germline loops: CDR1 SGHAT, CDR2 FQNNGV. V lost 5 bases and J 3 bases, leaving 10 bases between the germline ends. Here the CDR3 reads CASSPPRYYGYTF. CDR3 nucleotides: TGTGCCAGCAGCCCACCGAGGTACTATGGCTACACCTTC.

V is TRBV25-1 and J is TRBJ2-1; TRBD2 aligns across 9 bases. The CDR3 contains 15 residues. V shed 5 bases, J shed 5 bases, and the junction held 7 bases outside the gene matches. Germline V gives CDR1 MGHDK, CDR2 SYGVNS. The CDR3 DNA is TGTGCCAGCAGTCTGCGGCTAGCGGGGCACAATGAGCAGTTCTTC. Its translation: CASSLRLAGHNEQFF.

The chain recombines TRBV4-1 with TRBJ1-6; D not certain. Per the germline V gene, CDR1 is MGHRA and CDR2 is YSYEKL. The CDR3 has 17 amino acids. The V end lost 0 bases, the J end lost 8 bases, and 17 bases lay between the germline ends. CDR3 sequence: CASSQDRESSSDSPLHF. CDR3 DNA: TGCGCCAGCAGCCAAGACCGGGAATCTTCGTCGGATTCACCCCTCCACTTT.

The chain couples TRBV15 to TRBJ2-1, with TRBD1 identical over 8 bases. The ends lost 0 bases at V and 7 bases at J; junction bases unmatched: 2. This CDR3 is 14 amino acids long. Looked up from germline, CDR1 is LNHNV and CDR2 is YYDKDF (reference sequence). The CDR3 spells CATSREDRVNEQFF. CDR3 coding DNA: TGTGCCACCAGCAGAGAGGACAGGGTAAATGAGCAGTTCTTC.

The rearrangement uses TRBV7-9 and TRBJ1-4, with TRBD1 matching 7 bases. V shed 5 bases, J shed 0 bases, and the junction held 3 bases outside the gene matches. The CDR3 length is 15 residues. Germline lookup yields CDR1 SEHNR and CDR2 FQNEAQ (reference sequence). The CDR3 bases are TGTGCCAGCAGCAAAGGGACAGCAACTAATGAAAAACTGTTTTTT. Encoded protein: CASSKGTATNEKLFF.

This chain joins TRBV27 and TRBJ1-2, with TRBD1 identical over 9 bases. Germline lookup yields CDR1 MNHEY and CDR2 SMNVEV (reference sequence). This CDR3 spans 14 amino acids. V was pared by 5 bases and J by 7 bases, with 8 bases of the junction left unmatched. The CDR3 DNA follows: TGTGCCAGCAGTCCCGACAGGGGGGGTCGTGGCTACACCTTC. This gives the protein CASSPDRGGRGYTF.

CDR3 amino acids: CASSYSTGLYGYTF. CDR3 nucleotide sequence: TGTGCCAGCAGTTACTCGACAGGGTTGTATGGCTACACCTTC. This rearrangement joins TRBV6-5 to TRBJ1-2, with 7 bases lining up with TRBD1. Losses at the gene ends were 0 bases for V and 5 bases for J; bases not matched to a gene: 3. Germline V gene data show CDR1 as MNHEY and CDR2 as SVGAGI. This CDR3 contains 14 residues.

This clone was picked up a small number of times. This chain uses TRBV5-1 with TRBJ1-2, with D hard to call. V gave up 0 bases and J gave up 0 bases, with 15 bases separating them. The CDR3 covers 17 residues. Germline CDR1 SGHRS, CDR2 YFSETQ. As DNA, the CDR3 is TGCGCCAGCAGCTTGGGTGCTGGTGCGGGTGCTAACTATGGCTACACCTTC. It encodes CASSLGAGAGANYGYTF.

This chain uses TRBV5-1 with TRBJ2-3, with a weak D call TRBD2 (6 bases). Trimming took 6 bases from V and 5 from J, leaving 16 bases between them. Germline CDR1 is SGHRS and CDR2 is YFSETQ. The CDR3 totals 14 residues. This CDR3 is CASNGGELRDTQYF. Written as DNA, the CDR3 is TGCGCCAGCAATGGAGGGGAACTAAGAGATACGCAGTATTTT.

This chain links TRBV9 with TRBJ2-2, with 7 bases identical to TRBD2. J gave up 0 bases and V 0 bases, and 26 bases lay outside the gene matches. Looked up from germline, CDR1 is SGDLS and CDR2 is YYNGEE. This CDR3 comprises 24 residues. CDR3 sequence: CASSVAWGTRREGSVTSNTGELFF. The CDR3 DNA reads TGTGCCAGCAGCGTAGCTTGGGGTACTCGGAGGGAGGGCAGTGTCACGTCGAACACCGGGGAGCTGTTTTTT. Supplemented by reference TRBV9 and TRBJ2-2, the full variable domain reads DSGVTQTPKHLITATGQRVTLRCSPRSGDLSVYWYQQSLDQGLQFLIQYYNGEERAKGNILERFSAQQFPDLHSELNLSSLELGDSALYFCASSVAWGTRREGSVTSNTGELFFGEGSRLTVL.